Each of the 9 T cell receptor beta chains below was sequenced from the same sample in a study of PD-1 blockade in classical Hodgkin lymphoma. Specified time point: newly diagnosed, previously untreated cHL patient sample. The repertoire was sequenced with immunoSEQ multiplex PCR; TCRdb's copy has only in-frame clones and lacks some. This sample carries 16,000 or so clones, approximately 85% of them seen once, and the ten largest clones take 6.5% to 10%. Sequenced input: peripheral blood mononuclear cells (PBMCs). These receptors were collected from a human donor with classical Hodgkin lymphoma.

V gene TRBV7-2 combines with J gene TRBJ1-1; 7 bases agree with TRBD1. The CDR3 loop spans 14 amino acids. V lost 1 base to trimming and J lost 6 bases; unmatched junction nucleotides: 5. Germline CDR1 reads SGHTA; CDR2 reads FQGNSA. The CDR3 DNA reads TGTGCCAGCAGCTTAGACGGCAGGGGGGCTGAAGCTTTCTTT. This codes for CASSLDGRGAEAFF. The complete variable domain, with remaining parts taken from reference TRBV7-2 and TRBJ1-1, reads GAGVSQSPSNKVTEKGKDVELRCDPISGHTALYWYRQSLGQGLEFLIYFQGNSAPDKSGLPSDRFSAERTGGSVSTLTIQRTQQEDSAVYLCASSLDGRGAEAFFGQGTRLTVV.

The rearrangement uses TRBV10-3 and TRBJ1-5, with 8 nucleotides matching TRBD1. The J segment lost 6 bases and the V segment lost 9 bases, leaving 10 bases of the junction unmatched. This CDR3 is 14 amino acids long. Germline CDR1 reads ENHRY; CDR2 reads SYGVKD. CDR3 in amino acids: CAIDATGESQPQHF. The CDR3, as DNA: TGTGCCATTGACGCGACAGGGGAAAGTCAGCCCCAGCATTTT.

This rearrangement joins TRBV19 to TRBJ2-3; 8 bases map to TRBD1. The CDR3 is made up of 13 amino acids. Germline V lookup: CDR1 LNHDA, CDR2 SQIVND (reference sequence). V shed 3 bases and J 6 bases; nucleotides not matched to a gene: 2. The chain's CDR3 is CASSIQGADTQYF. Here the CDR3 DNA reads TGTGCCAGTAGTATCCAGGGGGCGGATACGCAGTATTTT.

This chain's CDR3 is CASSEVRIGTLTTYEQYF. CDR3 bases: TGTGCCAGCAGTGAAGTTCGGATCGGCACTCTGACTACCTACGAGCAGTACTTC. The chain is built from TRBV25-1 and TRBJ2-7; a weak D match, TRBD2 (5 bases). Trimming pared 2 bases from V and 2 bases from J, leaving 22 bases between. This CDR3 spans 18 amino acids. Per germline, CDR1 MGHDK and CDR2 SYGVNS.

V usage is TRBV10-3 and J usage is TRBJ2-3; D not resolved. Germline-derived CDR1 and CDR2 are ENHRY and SYGVKD. CDR3 length: 16 residues. Trimming stripped 6 bases from V and 0 bases from J, with 16 bases between. CDR3 DNA: TGTGCCATCAGCCGTGGAAGGATTTCTAGCACAGATACGCAGTATTTT. It codes for CAISRGRISSTDTQYF.

With respect to this clone: Germline is not matched at one junction end, which may reflect a read error. The rearrangement uses TRBV28 and TRBJ1-2; no reliable D call. Germline values: CDR1 MDHEN, CDR2 SYDVKM. This CDR3 has 14 residues. The CDR3 is CASSLETFLDGSLF. Here the CDR3 DNA reads TGTGCCAGCAGTTTAGAGACTTTCTTGGACGGTTCTCTCTTC.

This clone is medium-sized within its sample. CDR3 loop: CASSFPRESYEQYF. DNA of the CDR3: TGTGCCAGCAGCTTCCCCCGGGAGTCCTACGAGCAGTACTTC. The chain has TRBV5-6 and TRBJ2-7; weak D call: TRBD2 (6 bases). The CDR3 is 14 residues long. V was shortened by 2 bases and J by 1 base, with 10 bases between the two germline ends. The germline V gene has CDR1 SGHDT and CDR2 YYEEEE. The full variable domain, its missing parts supplied by reference TRBV5-6 and TRBJ2-7, is DAGVTQSPTHLIKTRGQQVTLRCSPKSGHDTVSWYQQALGQGPQFIFQYYEEEERQRGNFPDRFSGHQFPNYSSELNVNALLLGDSALYLCASSFPRESYEQYFGPGTRLTVT.

The chain combines TRBV7-9 with TRBJ2-1, with TRBD1 matching over 8 bases. CDR1 is SEHNR, CDR2 FQNEAQ, per germline (reference sequence). This CDR3 has 16 amino acids. Unmatched junction bases numbered 9, after V lost 0 bases and J lost 8 bases. For the CDR3, the DNA is TGTGCCAGCAGCTTAGCCCCCGGACAGGGTATCTATGAGCAGTTCTTC. It specifies CASSLAPGQGIYEQFF.

This chain connects TRBV11-3 to TRBJ2-3, with 7 positions matching TRBD1. Looked up from germline, CDR1 is SGHNT and CDR2 is YENEEA. This CDR3 has 14 residues. V was pared by 5 bases and J by 2 bases, with 4 bases of the junction left unmatched. The CDR3 sequence is CASSLGQTTDTQYF. DNA of the CDR3: TGTGCCAGCAGCCTGGGACAGACCACAGATACGCAGTATTTT.